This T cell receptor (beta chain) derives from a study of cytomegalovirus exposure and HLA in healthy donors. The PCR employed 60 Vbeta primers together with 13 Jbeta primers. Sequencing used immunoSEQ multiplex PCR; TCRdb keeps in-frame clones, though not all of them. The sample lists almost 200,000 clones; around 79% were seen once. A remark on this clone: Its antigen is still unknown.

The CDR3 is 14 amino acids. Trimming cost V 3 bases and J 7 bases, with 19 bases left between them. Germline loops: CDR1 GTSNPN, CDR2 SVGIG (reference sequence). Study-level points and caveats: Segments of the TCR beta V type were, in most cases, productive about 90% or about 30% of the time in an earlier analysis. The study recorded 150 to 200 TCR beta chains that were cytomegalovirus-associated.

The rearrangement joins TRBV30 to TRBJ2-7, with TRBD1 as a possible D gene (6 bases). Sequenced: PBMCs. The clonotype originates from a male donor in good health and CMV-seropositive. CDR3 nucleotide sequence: TGTGCCTGGAGGCCTAAAAGGACAGTCGAGGAGCAGTACTTC. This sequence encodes CAWRPKRTVEEQYF. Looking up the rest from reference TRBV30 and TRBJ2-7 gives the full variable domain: SQTIHQWPATLVQPVGSPLSLECTVEGTSNPNLYWYRQAAGRGLQLLFYSVGIGQISSEVPQNLSASRPQDRQFILSSKKLLLSDSGFYLCAWRPKRTVEEQYFGPGTRLTVT.